These 6 T cell receptor beta chains were sequenced from one sample in a study of OX40 agonist ivuxolimab in advanced cancers. Generated by immunoSEQ multiplex PCR, the TCRdb table keeps only in-frame clones and is missing some. The sample lists some 83,000 clones, roughly nine tenths seen once, with roughly 8.7% in the top ten. The sequencing used CD4+ or CD8+ T cells sorted from blood, collected in a trial of the OX40 agonist ivuxolimab. The receptors derive from an adult with an advanced solid tumor such as melanoma, head and neck, liver or kidney cancer.

V is TRBV13 and J is TRBJ2-1, with unresolved D. The CDR3 length is 15 residues. V shed 0 bases and J shed 2 bases, with 8 bases lying between them. In germline, CDR1 is PRHDT, CDR2 FYEKMQ (reference sequence). For the CDR3, the DNA is TGTGCCAGCAGCTTAGGGTATCACGCCTACAATGAGCAGTTCTTC. It encodes CASSLGYHAYNEQFF.

A single count supports this clone. The J gene is TRBJ2-1, the V gene TRBV19, with D perhaps matching TRBD1 or TRBD2 (6 bases each). The CDR3 extends over 17 amino acids. V was shortened by 4 bases and J by 4 bases, with 20 bases between the two germline ends. The germline V gene encodes CDR1 LNHDA and CDR2 SQIVND (reference sequence). CDR3 amino acids: CASSTGGRISLYNEQFF. In DNA form, the CDR3 reads TGTGCCAGTAGTACCGGGGGCAGGATATCCCTTTACAATGAGCAGTTCTTC.

The chain is built from TRBV30 and TRBJ2-7, with a tentative D call TRBD1 (5 bases). Trimming removed 3 bases from V and 1 base from J, with 7 bases in between. CDR3 length: 12 amino acids. Germline-derived CDR1 and CDR2 are GTSNPN and SVGIG (reference sequence). This chain's CDR3 is CAWSRESYEQYF. The CDR3 coding sequence is TGTGCCTGGAGCAGGGAATCCTACGAGCAGTACTTC.

The table lists this clone with a few counts. The chain uses TRBV4-3 and TRBJ1-4; D gene unclear. The germline V gene has CDR1 LGHNA and CDR2 YSLEER. Trimming shortened V by 4 bases and J by 4 bases, and 13 bases separated the two germline ends. CDR3 length: 15 residues. The CDR3 sequence: CASSPGLGNNEKLFF. In nucleotides, the CDR3 is TGCGCCAGCAGCCCCGGACTCGGGAATAATGAAAAACTGTTTTTT.

The chain couples TRBV25-1 to TRBJ1-4, with D tentatively TRBD1 (6 bases). Germline V CDR1 and CDR2: MGHDK, SYGVNS. The ends were cut back, 7 bases at V and 5 bases at J, with 11 bases in the middle. CDR3 size: 13 residues. The CDR3 nucleotides are TGTGCCAGCACCCAGGGGTACAATGAAAAACTGTTTTTT. This sequence encodes CASTQGYNEKLFF.

J is TRBJ2-5 and V is TRBV28; 7 bases agree with TRBD2. CDR1 is MDHEN and CDR2 is SYDVKM in the germline V gene. The trim removed 5 bases at V and 1 base at J, leaving 16 bases unmatched. The CDR3 length is 18 residues. CDR3 coding DNA: TGTGCCAGCAGTCCATGGACCATCCGGGACTATACCCAAGAGACCCAGTACTTC. This translates into CASSPWTIRDYTQETQYF. Together with reference TRBV28 and TRBJ2-5, the CDR3 gives the full variable domain: DVKVTQSSRYLVKRTGEKVFLECVQDMDHENMFWYRQDPGLGLRLIYFSYDVKMKEKGDIPEGYSVSREKKERFSLILESASTNQTSMYLCASSPWTIRDYTQETQYFGPGTRLLVL.